This T cell receptor (beta chain) was found in a study of cytomegalovirus exposure and HLA in healthy donors. Whole-study findings and limits: Across HLA loci, a later analysis found differing TCR association rates, with DRB1 most and HLA-C fewest. Later analysis showed most CMV-associated TCR beta chains appearing HLA-restricted.

Healthy bone marrow donors made up the donors. CDR3 length: 12 residues. In germline, CDR1 is SGHRS, CDR2 YFSETQ. Trimming took 4 bases from V and 6 from J, leaving 10 bases between them. PCR amplification relied on 60 Vbeta primers (plus 13 Jbeta primers). This table comes from immunoSEQ multiplex PCR, and its TCRdb copy is limited to in-frame clones, with some not included. The repertoire holds 250,000 or so clones, with around 81% as singletons. Remarks on this clone: Its target is unknown.

Sequenced material: PBMCs. The V gene is TRBV5-1, the J gene TRBJ1-2; tentatively, D is TRBD1 (6 bases). This clonotype was sampled from a woman in her fifties or sixties in good health and CMV-seropositive. CDR3 amino acids: CASSGPGDGYTF. In DNA, the CDR3 is TGCGCCAGCAGCGGTCCAGGGGATGGCTACACCTTC.